The next 17 T cell receptor beta chains were all read from a single sample in a study of T cells in Graves' hyperthyroidism and ophthalmopathy. TCR beta CDR3 regions were amplified from RNA. TCR CDR3 regions were first amplified by RT-PCR with HTBI primers. From the multiplex PCR reads, TCRdb called clonotypes with MiXCR, one entry per CDR3 protein. The sample records about 500,000 distinct CDR3 sequences, about 16% being singletons. Sample: blood. Receptors originate from a woman aged 25 to 45 with Graves' ophthalmopathy.

This clonotype was counted many times. A read error may account for a junction end that differs from germline. V gene TRBV12-3 or TRBV12-4 combines with J gene TRBJ2-2, with D perhaps TRBD2 (6 bases). The CDR3 contains 13 residues. The CDR3 DNA sequence: TGCGCCAGCAGCTTCCGGGGGACCGGGGAGCTGTTTTTT. Translation gives CASSFRGTGELFF.

This clonotype has a count of ten or more. The chain recombines TRBV30 with TRBJ1-1; D gene ambiguous. V gave up 5 bases and J gave up 4 bases, with 14 bases separating them. Germline assignment: CDR1 GTSNPN and CDR2 SVGIG (reference sequence). The CDR3 totals 13 residues. This chain's CDR3 is CAWALAEGTEAFF. The DNA of the CDR3 is TGTGCCTGGGCTCTGGCGGAGGGCACTGAAGCTTTCTTT. Full variable domain (outside the CDR3, taken from reference TRBV30 and TRBJ1-1): SQTIHQWPATLVQPVGSPLSLECTVEGTSNPNLYWYRQAAGRGLQLLFYSVGIGQISSEVPQNLSASRPQDRQFILSSKKLLLSDSGFYLCAWALAEGTEAFFGQGTRLTVV.

V usage is TRBV6-1 and J usage is TRBJ1-2, with 8 bases lining up with TRBD1. Germline CDR1 is MNHNS and CDR2 is SASEGT. This CDR3 contains 14 residues. The J segment lost 2 bases and the V segment lost 5 bases, leaving 4 bases of the junction unmatched. This CDR3 is CASSNRGLNYGYTF. The CDR3 bases are TGTGCCAGCAGTAACAGGGGGTTGAACTATGGCTACACCTTC.

This clonotype was seen a handful of times. J is TRBJ2-7 and V is TRBV20-1; unclear D gene. This CDR3 has 12 residues. The germline CDR1 and CDR2 sequences are DFQATT and SNEGSKA (reference sequence). CDR3 nucleotide sequence: TGCAGCAGCTCTGAGAGATCCTACGAGCAGTACTTC. Protein sequence: CSSSERSYEQYF.

This clonotype was picked up many times. The V call is TRBV28, the J call TRBJ2-1; TRBD2 agrees at 9 bases. Germline CDR1 is MDHEN and CDR2 is SYDVKM. V dropped 7 bases and J dropped 2; count of bases not matched to a gene: 12. The CDR3 runs to 17 residues. CDR3 loop: CASTSFGAGGPYNEQFF. In DNA, the CDR3 is TGTGCCAGCACCTCCTTTGGGGCGGGAGGGCCCTACAATGAGCAGTTCTTC.

Remarks on this clonotype: Germline and junction disagree at one end, which may indicate a read error. The chain couples TRBV12-3 or TRBV12-4 to TRBJ1-5; D not resolved. CDR3 length: 12 residues. The CDR3 nucleotides are TGTGCCAGCAGTTTAAATGGGTATATTTTGGATTTT. It encodes CASSLNGYILDF.

As for this clonotype: An end of the junction does not agree with germline; a read error may underlie this. The V gene is TRBV5-1, the J gene TRBJ1-6; D is possibly TRBD1 (5 bases). In germline, CDR1 is SGHRS, CDR2 YFSETQ. This CDR3 region has 14 residues. Here the CDR3 reads CASSTTVFNSPLHF. CDR3 in DNA: TGTGCCAGCAGCACGACAGTCTTTAATTCACCCCTCCACTTT.

The sample holds many counts of this clonotype. J is TRBJ2-7 and V is TRBV28; D uncertain. Germline CDR1 is MDHEN and CDR2 is SYDVKM. V lost 10 bases and J lost 0, with 10 bases in between. The CDR3 length is 12 residues. The CDR3 spells CATRTSSYEQYF. In DNA form, the CDR3 reads TGTGCCACCCGGACGAGCTCCTACGAGCAGTACTTC.

The chain has TRBV20-1 and TRBJ2-7, with a possible D match to TRBD2 (5 bases). This CDR3 has 14 residues. From germline, CDR1 is DFQATT and CDR2 SNEGSKA (reference sequence). V dropped 5 bases and J dropped 6 bases, with 20 bases sitting between them. The CDR3 sequence: CSADRPGKRGEQYF. In DNA form, the CDR3 reads TGCAGTGCTGACCGGCCGGGGAAACGCGGCGAGCAGTACTTC.

In the case of this clonotype: A single base separates this from a much larger clone, so it may be a read error. The chain is built from TRBV28 and TRBJ2-7; weak D call: TRBD1 (6 bases). This CDR3 has 12 residues. Germline-derived CDR1 and CDR2 are MDHEN and SYDVKM. V was shortened by 6 bases and J by 9 bases, with 15 bases between the two germline ends. Written as DNA, the CDR3 is TGTGCCAGCAGCACCACAGGGTTTGTGCAGTACTTC. It translates to CASSTTGFVQYF.

The table lists this clonotype with many counts. The chain joins TRBV7-2 to TRBJ2-1, with 7 bases aligning to TRBD2. Germline V gene lookup returns CDR1 SGHTA and CDR2 FQGNSA. This CDR3 has 14 residues. The trim removed 3 bases at V and 5 bases at J, leaving 4 bases unmatched. The CDR3 sequence: CASSLGGFDNEQFF. CDR3 nucleotide sequence: TGTGCCAGCAGCTTGGGGGGGTTCGACAATGAGCAGTTCTTC.

This clonotype was found a few times. The genes are TRBV18 and TRBJ1-2, with 7 bases identical to TRBD1. Unmatched junction bases numbered 8, after V lost 7 bases and J lost 0 bases. CDR1 and CDR2 from the germline V gene are KGHSH and LQKENI. This CDR3 has 15 residues. CDR3 DNA sequence: TGTGCCAGCTTGCCCTCCGGGACAGCTAACTATGGCTACACCTTC. Amino acid sequence: CASLPSGTANYGYTF.

This clonotype appeared a few times. The chain employs TRBV11-2 and TRBJ1-2; D remains unclear. Looked up from germline, CDR1 is SGHAT and CDR2 is FQNNGV. Trimming took 1 base from V and 8 from J, leaving 5 bases between them. The length of the CDR3 is 11 residues. The CDR3: CASSLAFGYTF. The CDR3 coding sequence is TGTGCCAGCAGCTTAGCCTTCGGCTACACCTTC. Based on the CDR3 plus reference TRBV11-2 and TRBJ1-2, the full variable domain is EAGVAQSPRYKIIEKRQSVAFWCNPISGHATLYWYQQILGQGPKLLIQFQNNGVVDDSQLPKDRFSAERLKGVDSTLKIQPAKLEDSAVYLCASSLAFGYTFGSGTRLTVV.

There are a few counts of this clonotype. The genes are TRBV2 and TRBJ1-1; TRBD1 might be the D (6 bases). This CDR3 region has 14 residues. The germline CDR1 and CDR2 sequences are SNHLY and FYNNEI. The ends were cut back, 7 bases at V and 2 bases at J, with 14 bases in the middle. This CDR3 is CASILTTGNTEAFF. In DNA form, the CDR3 reads TGTGCCAGCATTCTTACGACAGGAAACACTGAAGCTTTCTTT.

This clonotype came up many times. The rearrangement links TRBV30 to TRBJ2-7; a weak D match, TRBD1 (5 bases). CDR3 size: 17 residues. Trimming shortened V by 1 base and J by 3 bases, and 22 bases separated the two germline ends. Germline CDR1 reads GTSNPN; CDR2 reads SVGIG (reference sequence). The CDR3 region is CAWSAQRTSGKSYEQYF. In DNA form, the CDR3 reads TGTGCCTGGAGTGCCCAAAGAACGTCAGGGAAAAGCTACGAGCAGTACTTC. The full variable domain, with the rest looked up from reference TRBV30 and TRBJ2-7, is SQTIHQWPATLVQPVGSPLSLECTVEGTSNPNLYWYRQAAGRGLQLLFYSVGIGQISSEVPQNLSASRPQDRQFILSSKKLLLSDSGFYLCAWSAQRTSGKSYEQYFGPGTRLTVT.

This chain uses TRBV7-2 with TRBJ2-1; D gene ambiguous. This CDR3 has 15 amino acids. The V gene's germline CDR1 is SGHTA and CDR2 FQGNSA. The V end lost 4 bases, the J end lost 2 bases, and 12 bases lay between the germline ends. CDR3 sequence reads: CASSSPTGTYNEQFF. Written as DNA, the CDR3 is TGTGCCAGCAGCTCCCCCACCGGAACCTACAATGAGCAGTTCTTC.

In its sample, this clonotype was seen many times. This CDR3 reads CASSHQHRGPTDTQYF. The CDR3 DNA sequence: TGCGCCAGCAGCCATCAGCACAGGGGTCCCACAGATACGCAGTATTTT. The chain recombines TRBV4-3 with TRBJ2-3, with 7 bases fitting TRBD1. The CDR3 runs to 16 residues. V lost 3 bases and J lost 2; bases outside the gene matches: 8. Germline V gene sequence: CDR1 LGHNA, CDR2 YSLEER.